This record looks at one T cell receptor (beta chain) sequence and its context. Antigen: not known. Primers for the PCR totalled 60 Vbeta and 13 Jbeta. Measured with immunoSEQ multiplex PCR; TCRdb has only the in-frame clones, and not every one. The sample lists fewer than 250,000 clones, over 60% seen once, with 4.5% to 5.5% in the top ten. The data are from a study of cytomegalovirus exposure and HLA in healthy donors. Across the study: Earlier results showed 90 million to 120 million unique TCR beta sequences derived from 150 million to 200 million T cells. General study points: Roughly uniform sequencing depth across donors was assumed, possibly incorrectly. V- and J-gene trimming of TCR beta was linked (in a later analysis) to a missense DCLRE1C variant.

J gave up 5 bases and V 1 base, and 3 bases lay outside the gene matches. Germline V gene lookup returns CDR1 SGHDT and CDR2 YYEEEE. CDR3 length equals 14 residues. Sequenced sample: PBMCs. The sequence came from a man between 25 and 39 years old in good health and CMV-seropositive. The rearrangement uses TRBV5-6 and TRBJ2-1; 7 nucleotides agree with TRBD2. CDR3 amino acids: CASSLSGTHNEQFF. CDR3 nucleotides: TGTGCCAGCAGCTTGAGCGGGACCCACAATGAGCAGTTCTTC.